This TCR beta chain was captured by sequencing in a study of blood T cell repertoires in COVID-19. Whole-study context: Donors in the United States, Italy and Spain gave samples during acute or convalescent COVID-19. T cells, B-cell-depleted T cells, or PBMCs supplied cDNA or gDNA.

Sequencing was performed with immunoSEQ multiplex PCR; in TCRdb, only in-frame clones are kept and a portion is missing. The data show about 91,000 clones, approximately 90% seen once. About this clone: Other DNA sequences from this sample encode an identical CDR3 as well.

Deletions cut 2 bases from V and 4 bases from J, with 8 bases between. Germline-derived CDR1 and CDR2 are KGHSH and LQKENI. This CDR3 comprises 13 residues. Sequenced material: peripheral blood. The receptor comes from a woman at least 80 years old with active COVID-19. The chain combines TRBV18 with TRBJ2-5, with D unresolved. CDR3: CASSPGQGETQYF. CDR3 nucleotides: TGTGCCAGCTCACCAGGGCAAGGAGAGACCCAGTACTTC.